This T cell receptor (beta chain) derives from a study of blood T cell repertoires in COVID-19 (dated by TCRdb to between 2020 and 2021). Broadly, across the study: Samples covering the acute and convalescent phases of COVID-19 were provided by collaborators in the United States, Italy and Spain. The samples were drawn from two sources: the first 160 participants of the ongoing ImmuneRACE study, and 1,000 to 1,500 subjects contributed by 6 global collaborators. The prospective study material was composed of cDNA or gDNA derived from T cells, B-cell-depleted T cells, or PBMCs. The repertoires were released in a freely available public database meant as a resource for research on the immune response to SARS-CoV-2. The sample metadata nearly always contained a de-identified subject ID, COVID-19 status, age in years and sex. Where HLA class I and class II types were available, the types were taken from metadata supplied by the sample provider, not from assay-based typing. The dataset comprised deeply sampled blood TCRbeta repertoires from subjects exposed to, actively infected with, or recovered from COVID-19. Beyond this particular receptor, the publication reports: The quantity of clinical and demographic metadata differed by source and by participant and was supplied without curation.

The collaborating institutions used their own protocols to collect whole blood in K2EDTA tubes. For TCRbeta analysis, collaborators shipped samples as frozen whole blood, isolated PBMCs, or DNA extracted from either of those sample types. TCRbeta CDR3 regions were amplified from genomic DNA using the immunoSEQ Assay, a bias-controlled multiplex PCR. Per the original workflow: Nucleated cell counts per sample were estimated from amplification of reference gene primers within the assay. To quantify the absolute abundance of each unique TCRbeta CDR3 rearrangement, sequence reads were collapsed and filtered. For each sample, productive Simpson clonality was calculated by taking the square root of Simpson's diversity index across productive rearrangements. As stored in TCRdb, this immuneACCESS dataset retains in-frame rearrangements with V and J assigned. A fraction of the clones does not appear; measured against another copy, unresolved V genes explain less than half of the discrepancy, and the remainder lacks a known reason. V and J calls and clone size follow that table, whereas D and trimming were derived from the DNA. The table for this sample lists hundreds of thousands of clones; around 88% of them were counted only once. Roughly 8% of the sample goes to the ten largest clones.

Via the germline V gene, CDR1 is SGHAT and CDR2 FQNNGV. From the cysteine up to the phenylalanine, the CDR3 has a length of 16 residues. Here the CDR3 DNA is all that survives: 48 bases in frame from base 1. After removal of 6 bases from V and 8 bases from J, the junction retains 15 bases not matched to a gene. Concerning this clone itself: Its antigen is unknown. No base quality information exists; no much larger clone differs at one position.

Recombination connected TRBV11-2 to TRBJ2-1; 8 central bases correspond to TRBD2. The clonotype was recovered from a woman aged 50 to 60 with acute or convalescent COVID-19. Sequences were obtained from peripheral blood. The CDR3 is CASRNPMGLGGDEQFF. The DNA sequence follows: TGTGCCAGCAGAAATCCGATGGGACTAGGAGGCGATGAGCAGTTCTTC.